This TCR beta chain stems from a study of blood T cell repertoires in COVID-19. In the study overall: COVID-19 samples collected from the United States, Italy and Spain covered acute and convalescent phases. T cells, B-cell-depleted T cells, or PBMCs provided the cDNA or gDNA that served as material.

Produced via immunoSEQ multiplex PCR; TCRdb's table is partial and in-frame only. The data show 55,000 to 80,000 clones, with 82% seen just once and over 10% held by the top ten. The V end was cut by 6 bases, the J end by 1 base, with 17 bases between. The CDR3 covers 16 residues. The germline V gene encodes CDR1 MDHEN and CDR2 SYDVKM. The chain employs TRBV28 and TRBJ2-3, with TRBD2 as a possible D gene (7 bases). The clonotype originates from a human donor in a cohort sampled during active COVID-19. The sequenced material came from peripheral blood. The CDR3 DNA sequence: TGTGCCAGCAGGAGAGGGGGGGCCACCGGCACAGATACGCAGTATTTT. Residues: CASRRGGATGTDTQYF.